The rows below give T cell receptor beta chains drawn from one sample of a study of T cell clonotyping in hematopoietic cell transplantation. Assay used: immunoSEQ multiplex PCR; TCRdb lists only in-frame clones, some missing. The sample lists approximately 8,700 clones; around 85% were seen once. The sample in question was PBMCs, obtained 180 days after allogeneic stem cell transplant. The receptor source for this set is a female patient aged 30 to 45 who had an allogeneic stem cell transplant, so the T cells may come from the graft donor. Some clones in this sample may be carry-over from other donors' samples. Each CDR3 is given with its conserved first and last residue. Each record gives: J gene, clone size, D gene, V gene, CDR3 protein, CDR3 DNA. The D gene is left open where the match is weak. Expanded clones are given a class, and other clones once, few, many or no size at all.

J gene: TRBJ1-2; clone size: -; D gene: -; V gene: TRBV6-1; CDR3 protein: CASSVLAHNYGYTF; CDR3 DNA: TGTGCCAGCAGCGTACTAGCACATAACTATGGCTACACCTTC
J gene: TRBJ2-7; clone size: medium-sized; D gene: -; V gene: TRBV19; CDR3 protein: CASSQSFGSYEQYF; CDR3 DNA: TGTGCCAGTAGTCAGTCCTTTGGCTCCTACGAGCAGTACTTC
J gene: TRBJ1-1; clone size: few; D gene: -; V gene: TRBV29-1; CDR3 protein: CSVEGRGSTEAFF; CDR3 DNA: TGCAGCGTTGAAGGGAGGGGGAGCACTGAAGCTTTCTTT
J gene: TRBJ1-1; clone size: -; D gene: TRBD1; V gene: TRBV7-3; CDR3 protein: CASSPQGTMNTEAFF; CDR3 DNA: TGTGCCAGCAGCCCACAGGGGACTATGAACACTGAAGCTTTCTTT
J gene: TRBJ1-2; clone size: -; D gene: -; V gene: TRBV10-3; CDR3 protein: CAISESSVPRYTF; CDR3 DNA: TGTGCCATCAGTGAGTCCAGTGTCCCGCGCTACACCTTC
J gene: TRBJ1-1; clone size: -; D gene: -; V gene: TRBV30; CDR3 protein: CALVARNRATEAFF; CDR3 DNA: TGTGCCTTAGTGGCAAGGAACAGGGCCACTGAAGCTTTCTTT
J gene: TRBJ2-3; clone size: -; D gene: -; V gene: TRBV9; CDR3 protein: CASSPLGGTDTQYF; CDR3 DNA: TGTGCCAGCAGTCCTCTCGGGGGCACAGATACGCAGTATTTT
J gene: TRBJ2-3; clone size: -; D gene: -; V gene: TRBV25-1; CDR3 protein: CASSTPSADTQYF; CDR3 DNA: TGTGCCAGCTCGACTCCCTCGGCAGATACGCAGTATTTT
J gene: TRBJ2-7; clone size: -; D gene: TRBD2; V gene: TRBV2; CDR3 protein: CASSESPAGRGEQYF; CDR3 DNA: TGTGCCAGCAGCGAAAGTCCGGCGGGGCGGGGGGAGCAGTACTTC
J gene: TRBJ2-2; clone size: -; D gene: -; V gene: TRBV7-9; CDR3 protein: CASSLAGPINGELFF; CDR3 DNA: TGTGCCAGCAGCTTAGCGGGCCCGATCAACGGGGAGCTGTTTTTT
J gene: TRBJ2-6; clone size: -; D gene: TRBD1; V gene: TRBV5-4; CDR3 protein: CASSRTGVISGANVLTF; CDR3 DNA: TGTGCCAGCAGCAGGACAGGGGTCATCTCTGGGGCCAACGTCCTGACTTTC
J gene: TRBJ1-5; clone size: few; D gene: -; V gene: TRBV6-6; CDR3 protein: CASSYGGSNQPQHF; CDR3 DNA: TGTGCCAGCAGTTACGGGGGGAGCAATCAGCCCCAGCATTTT
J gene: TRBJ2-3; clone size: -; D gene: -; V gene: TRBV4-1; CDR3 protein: CASSQGTTDTQYF; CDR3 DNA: TGCGCCAGCAGCCAAGGGACGACAGATACGCAGTATTTT
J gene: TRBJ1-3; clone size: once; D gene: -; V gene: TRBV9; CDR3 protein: CASSPGGSLAHF; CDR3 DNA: TGTGCCAGCAGCCCTGGGGGCAGTTTAGCTCATTTT
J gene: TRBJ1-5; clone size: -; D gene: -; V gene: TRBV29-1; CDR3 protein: CSVEDPDGGSGPQHF; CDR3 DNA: TGCAGCGTTGAAGACCCCGACGGAGGGAGTGGGCCCCAGCATTTT
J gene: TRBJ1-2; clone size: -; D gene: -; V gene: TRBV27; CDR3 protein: CASSLGPGFGYGYTF; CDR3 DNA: TGTGCCAGCAGTTTAGGGCCAGGGTTTGGCTATGGCTACACCTTC
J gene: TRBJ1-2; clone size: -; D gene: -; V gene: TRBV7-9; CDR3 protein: CASSPTAYYGYTF; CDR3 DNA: TGCGCCAGCAGCCCGACGGCTTACTATGGCTACACCTTC
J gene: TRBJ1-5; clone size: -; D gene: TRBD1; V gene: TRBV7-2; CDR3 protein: CASSLSGRQGHQPQHF; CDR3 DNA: TGTGCCAGCAGCTTATCGGGCCGACAGGGACATCAGCCCCAGCATTTT
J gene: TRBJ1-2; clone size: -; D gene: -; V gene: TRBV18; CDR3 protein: CASSPATGGNYGYTF; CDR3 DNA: TGTGCCAGCTCCCCAGCGACGGGGGGAAACTATGGCTACACCTTC
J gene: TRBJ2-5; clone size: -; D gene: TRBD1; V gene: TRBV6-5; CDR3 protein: CASSFGQGAETQYF; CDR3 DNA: TGTGCCAGCAGTTTCGGACAGGGGGCTGAGACCCAGTACTTC
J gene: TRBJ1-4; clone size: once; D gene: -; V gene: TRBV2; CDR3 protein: CASRTGATNEKLFF; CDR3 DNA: TGTGCCAGCAGGACAGGTGCAACTAATGAAAAACTGTTTTTT
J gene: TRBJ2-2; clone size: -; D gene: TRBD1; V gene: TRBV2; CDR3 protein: CASAPRQGWGSTGELFF; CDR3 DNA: TGTGCCAGCGCCCCTCGACAGGGATGGGGAAGCACCGGGGAGCTGTTTTTT
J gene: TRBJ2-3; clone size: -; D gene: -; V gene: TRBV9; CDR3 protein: CASSTWTTSTDTQYF; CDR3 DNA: TGTGCCAGCAGCACATGGACGACTAGCACAGATACGCAGTATTTT
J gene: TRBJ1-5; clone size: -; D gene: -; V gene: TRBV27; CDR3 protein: CASSWPGQPQHF; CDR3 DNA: TGTGCCAGCAGTTGGCCGGGTCAGCCCCAGCATTTT
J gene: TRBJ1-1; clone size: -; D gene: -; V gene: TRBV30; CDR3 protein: CAWSVTGYAEAFF; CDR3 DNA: TGTGCCTGGAGTGTCACGGGGTACGCTGAAGCTTTCTTT
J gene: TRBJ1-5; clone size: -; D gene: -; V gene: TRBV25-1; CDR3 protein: CASSPGQERNQPQHF; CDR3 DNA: TGTGCCAGCAGTCCGGGACAAGAGCGAAATCAGCCCCAGCATTTT
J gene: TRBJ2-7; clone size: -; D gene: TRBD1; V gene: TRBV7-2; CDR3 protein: CASSPGTGSYEQYF; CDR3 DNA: TGTGCCAGCAGCCCTGGGACAGGGAGCTACGAGCAGTACTTC
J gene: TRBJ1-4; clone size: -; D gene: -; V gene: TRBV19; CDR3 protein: CASSPRWGTNEKLFF; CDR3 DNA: TGTGCCAGTAGTCCACGATGGGGGACTAATGAAAAACTGTTTTTT
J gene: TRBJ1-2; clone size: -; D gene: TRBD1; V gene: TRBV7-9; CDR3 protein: CASSFLQGAEGYGYTF; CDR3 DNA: TGTGCCAGCAGCTTTTTACAGGGGGCGGAAGGCTATGGCTACACCTTC
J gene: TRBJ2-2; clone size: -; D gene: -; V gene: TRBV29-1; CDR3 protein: CSVAGDGELFF; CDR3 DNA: TGCAGCGTGGCAGGGGACGGGGAGCTGTTTTTT
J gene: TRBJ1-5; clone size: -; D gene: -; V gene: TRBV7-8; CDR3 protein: CASSLSNQPQHF; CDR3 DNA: TGTGCCAGCAGCTTAAGCAATCAGCCCCAGCATTTT
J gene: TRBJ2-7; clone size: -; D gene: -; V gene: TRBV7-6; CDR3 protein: CASSFGLSGDYEQYF; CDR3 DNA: TGTGCCAGCAGCTTTGGACTCTCTGGCGACTACGAGCAGTACTTC
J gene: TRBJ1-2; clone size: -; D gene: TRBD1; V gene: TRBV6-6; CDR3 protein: CASRRQDRTGGYTF; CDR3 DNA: TGTGCCAGCAGGCGACAGGACAGGACAGGTGGCTACACCTTC
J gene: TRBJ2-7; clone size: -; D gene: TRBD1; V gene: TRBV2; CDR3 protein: CASTRDRGGEQYF; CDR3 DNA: TGTGCCAGCACCCGGGACAGGGGCGGCGAGCAGTACTTC
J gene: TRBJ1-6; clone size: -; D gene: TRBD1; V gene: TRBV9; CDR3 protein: CASTAGTANSPLHF; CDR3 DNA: TGTGCCAGCACCGCCGGGACAGCTAATTCACCCCTCCACTTT
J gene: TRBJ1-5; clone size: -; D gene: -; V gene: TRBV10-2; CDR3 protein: CASSESLQNQPQHF; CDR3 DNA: TGCGCCAGCAGTGAGTCTCTCCAAAATCAGCCCCAGCATTTT
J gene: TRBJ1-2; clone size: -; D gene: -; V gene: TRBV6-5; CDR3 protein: CASTQGTGTGYTF; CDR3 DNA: TGTGCCAGCACCCAAGGGACCGGGACAGGCTACACCTTC
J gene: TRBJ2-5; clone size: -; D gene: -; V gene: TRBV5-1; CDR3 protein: CASSLTAGETQYF; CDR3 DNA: TGCGCCAGCAGCTTGACAGCGGGAGAGACCCAGTACTTC
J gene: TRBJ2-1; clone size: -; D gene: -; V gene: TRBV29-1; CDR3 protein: CSVGGWGEQFF; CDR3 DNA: TGCAGCGTTGGTGGCTGGGGTGAGCAGTTCTTC
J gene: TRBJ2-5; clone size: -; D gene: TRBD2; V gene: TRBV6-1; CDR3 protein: CASSDGTTQETQYF; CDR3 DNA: TGTGCCAGCAGTGACGGGACTACCCAAGAGACCCAGTACTTC
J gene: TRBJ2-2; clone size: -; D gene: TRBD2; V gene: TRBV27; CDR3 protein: CASKWLAGVGGELFF; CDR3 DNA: TGTGCCAGCAAGTGGCTAGCGGGTGTGGGCGGGGAGCTGTTTTTT
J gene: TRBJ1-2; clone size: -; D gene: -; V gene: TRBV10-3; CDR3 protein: CAISESAGADGYTF; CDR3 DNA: TGTGCCATCAGTGAGTCTGCAGGGGCGGATGGCTACACCTTC
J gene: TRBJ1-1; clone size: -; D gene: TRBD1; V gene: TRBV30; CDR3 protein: CAWNNRGEATEAFF; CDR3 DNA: TGTGCCTGGAACAACAGGGGAGAGGCCACTGAAGCTTTCTTT
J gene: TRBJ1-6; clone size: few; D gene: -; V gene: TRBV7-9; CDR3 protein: CASSLGFGGLRSPLHF; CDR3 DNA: TGTGCCAGCAGCTTAGGTTTCGGGGGCCTGCGGTCACCCCTCCACTTT
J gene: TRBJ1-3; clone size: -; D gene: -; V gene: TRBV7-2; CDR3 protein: CASSLNGRLSGNTIYF; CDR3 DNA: TGTGCCAGCAGCTTAAATGGTCGCCTCTCTGGAAACACCATATATTTT
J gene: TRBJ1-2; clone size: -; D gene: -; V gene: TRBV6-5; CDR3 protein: CASTRAGGGYGYTF; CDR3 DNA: TGTGCCAGCACCCGAGCCGGGGGAGGCTATGGCTACACCTTC
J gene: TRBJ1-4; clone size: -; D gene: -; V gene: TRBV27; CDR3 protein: CASSSWGQPNEKLFF; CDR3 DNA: TGTGCCAGCAGTTCCTGGGGACAACCTAATGAAAAACTGTTTTTT
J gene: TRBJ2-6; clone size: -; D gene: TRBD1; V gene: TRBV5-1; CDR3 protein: CASSRTGQASSGANVLTF; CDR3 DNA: TGCGCCAGCAGCCGAACAGGACAGGCCTCCTCTGGGGCCAACGTCCTGACTTTC
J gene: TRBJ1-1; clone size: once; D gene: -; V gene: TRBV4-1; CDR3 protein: CASSPFERLITEAFF; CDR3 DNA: TGCGCCAGCAGCCCTTTCGAACGTTTGATCACTGAAGCTTTCTTT
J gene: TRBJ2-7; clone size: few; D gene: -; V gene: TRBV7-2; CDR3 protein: CASSPTARVGYEQYF; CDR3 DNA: TGTGCCAGCAGCCCTACGGCCAGGGTGGGCTACGAGCAGTACTTC
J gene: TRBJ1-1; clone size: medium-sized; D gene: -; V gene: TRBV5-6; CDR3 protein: CASSLYFQTFF; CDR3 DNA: TGTGCCAGCAGCTTGTACTTCCAAACGTTCTTT
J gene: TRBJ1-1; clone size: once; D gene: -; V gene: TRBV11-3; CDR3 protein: CASSLGSGQPFF; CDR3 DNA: TGTGCCAGCAGCTTAGGATCCGGACAGCCTTTCTTT
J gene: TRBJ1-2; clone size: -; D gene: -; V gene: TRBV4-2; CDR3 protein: CASTQETGYGYTF; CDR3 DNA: TGTGCCAGCACCCAGGAGACAGGCTATGGCTACACCTTC
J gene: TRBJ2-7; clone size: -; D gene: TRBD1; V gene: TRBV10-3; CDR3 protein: CAISESTGGSYEQYF; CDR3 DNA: TGTGCCATCAGTGAGTCGACAGGGGGCTCCTACGAGCAGTACTTC
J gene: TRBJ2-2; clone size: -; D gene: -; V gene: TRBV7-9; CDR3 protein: CASSTELVGITGELFF; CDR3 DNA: TGTGCCAGCAGCACCGAATTGGTGGGGATCACCGGGGAGCTGTTTTTT
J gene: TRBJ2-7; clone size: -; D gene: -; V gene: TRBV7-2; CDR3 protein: CASSFPTGKQYF; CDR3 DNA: TGTGCCAGCAGCTTCCCTACAGGGAAGCAGTACTTC